This T cell receptor (beta chain) was recovered during a study of tumor T cells in aggressive B-cell lymphoma. The data were produced by immunoSEQ multiplex PCR, yet TCRdb's version contains in-frame clones alone and is incomplete. The sample has under 7,000 clones; roughly 84% are singletons. Germline CDR1 SGHRS, CDR2 YFSETQ. Trimming shortened V by 2 bases and J by 8 bases, and 13 bases separated the two germline ends. The CDR3 length is 14 residues. Sequencing was carried out using tumor tissue. This chain links TRBV5-1 with TRBJ1-4; D is unclear. The source is an adult with diffuse large B cell lymphoma. CDR3 nucleotide sequence: TGCGCCAGCAGCTTCGACCCTGTGGAGGAAAAACTGTTTTTT. Translation: CASSFDPVEEKLFF. Full variable domain (rest looked up from reference TRBV5-1 and TRBJ1-4): KAGVTQTPRYLIKTRGQQVTLSCSPISGHRSVSWYQQTPGQGLQFLFEYFSETQRNKGNFPGRFSGRQFSNSRSEMNVSTLELGDSALYLCASSFDPVEEKLFFGSGTQLSVL.